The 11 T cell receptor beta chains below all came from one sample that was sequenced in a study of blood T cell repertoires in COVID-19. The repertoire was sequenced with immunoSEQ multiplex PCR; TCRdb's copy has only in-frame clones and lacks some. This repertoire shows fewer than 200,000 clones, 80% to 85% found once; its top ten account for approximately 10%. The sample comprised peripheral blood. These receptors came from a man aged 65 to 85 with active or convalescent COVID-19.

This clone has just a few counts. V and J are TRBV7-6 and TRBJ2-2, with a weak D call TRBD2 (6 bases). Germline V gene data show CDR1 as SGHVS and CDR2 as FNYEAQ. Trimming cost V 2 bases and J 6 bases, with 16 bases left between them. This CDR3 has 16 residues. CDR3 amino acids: CASSLNSLGEAGELFF. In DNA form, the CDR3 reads TGTGCCAGCAGCTTAAATTCGCTTGGGGAGGCCGGGGAGCTGTTTTTT.

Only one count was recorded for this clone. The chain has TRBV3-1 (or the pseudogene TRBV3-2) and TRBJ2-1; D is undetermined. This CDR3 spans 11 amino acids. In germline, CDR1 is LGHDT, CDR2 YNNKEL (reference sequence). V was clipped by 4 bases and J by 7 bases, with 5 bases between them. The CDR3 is CASSRGNEQFF. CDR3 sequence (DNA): TGTGCCAGCAGCCGCGGTAATGAGCAGTTCTTC.

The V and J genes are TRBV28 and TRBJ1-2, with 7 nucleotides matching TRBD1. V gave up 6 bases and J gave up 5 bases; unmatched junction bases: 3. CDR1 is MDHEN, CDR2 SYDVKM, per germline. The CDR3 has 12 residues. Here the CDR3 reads CASRGTEYGYTF. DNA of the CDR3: TGTGCCAGCAGAGGGACAGAGTATGGCTACACCTTC.

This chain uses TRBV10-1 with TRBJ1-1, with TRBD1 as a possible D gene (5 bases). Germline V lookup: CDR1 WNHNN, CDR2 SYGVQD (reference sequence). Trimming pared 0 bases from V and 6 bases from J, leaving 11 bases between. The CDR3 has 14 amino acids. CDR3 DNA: TGCGCCAGCAGTGAGTCGGGGGGGGTCTCTGAAGCTTTCTTT. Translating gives CASSESGGVSEAFF.

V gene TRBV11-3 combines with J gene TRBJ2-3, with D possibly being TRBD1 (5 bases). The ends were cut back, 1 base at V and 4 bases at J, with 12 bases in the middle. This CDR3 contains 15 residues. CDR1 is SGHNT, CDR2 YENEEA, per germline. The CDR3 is CASSLGGFGADTQYF. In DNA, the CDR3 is TGTGCCAGCAGCTTAGGGGGCTTTGGCGCAGATACGCAGTATTTT. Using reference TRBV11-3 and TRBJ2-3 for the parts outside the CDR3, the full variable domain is EAGVVQSPRYKIIEKKQPVAFWCNPISGHNTLYWYLQNLGQGPELLIRYENEEAVDDSQLPKDRFSAERLKGVDSTLKIQPAELGDSAVYLCASSLGGFGADTQYFGPGTRLTVL.

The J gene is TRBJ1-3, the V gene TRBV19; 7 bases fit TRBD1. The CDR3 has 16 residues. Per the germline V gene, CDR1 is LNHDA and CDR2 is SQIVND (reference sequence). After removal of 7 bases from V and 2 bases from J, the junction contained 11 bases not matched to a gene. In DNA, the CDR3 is TGTGCCAGTACCCTACAGGGGACTCGGACTGGAAACACCATATATTTT. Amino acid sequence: CASTLQGTRTGNTIYF.

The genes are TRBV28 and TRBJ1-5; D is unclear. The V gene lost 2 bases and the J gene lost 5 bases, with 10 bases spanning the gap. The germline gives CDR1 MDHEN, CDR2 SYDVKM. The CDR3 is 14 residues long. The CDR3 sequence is CASSLVGGYQPQHF. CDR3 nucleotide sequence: TGTGCCAGCAGTTTAGTCGGAGGGTATCAGCCCCAGCATTTT.

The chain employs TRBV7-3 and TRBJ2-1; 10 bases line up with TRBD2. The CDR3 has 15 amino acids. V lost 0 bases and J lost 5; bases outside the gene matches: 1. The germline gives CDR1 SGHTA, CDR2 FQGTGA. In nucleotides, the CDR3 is TGTGCCAGCAGCTTAACAGCGGGAGGGCACAATGAGCAGTTCTTC. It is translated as CASSLTAGGHNEQFF.

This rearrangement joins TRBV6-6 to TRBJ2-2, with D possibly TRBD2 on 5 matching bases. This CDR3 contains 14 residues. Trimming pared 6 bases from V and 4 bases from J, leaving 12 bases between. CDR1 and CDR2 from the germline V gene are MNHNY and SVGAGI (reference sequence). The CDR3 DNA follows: TGTGCCAGCAGCTTCGTTGAGGGCACCGGGGAGCTGTTTTTT. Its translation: CASSFVEGTGELFF.

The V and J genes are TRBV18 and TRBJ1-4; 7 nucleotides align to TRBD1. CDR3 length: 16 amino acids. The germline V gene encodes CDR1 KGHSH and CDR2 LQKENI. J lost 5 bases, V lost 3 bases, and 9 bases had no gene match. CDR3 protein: CASSPDRRKGNEKLFF. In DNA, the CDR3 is TGTGCCAGCTCACCGGACAGGCGCAAGGGGAATGAAAAACTGTTTTTT.

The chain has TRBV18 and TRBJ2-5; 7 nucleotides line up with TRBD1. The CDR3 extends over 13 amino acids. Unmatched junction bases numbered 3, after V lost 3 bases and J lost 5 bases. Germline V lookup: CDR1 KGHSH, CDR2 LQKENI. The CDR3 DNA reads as TGTGCCAGCTCACCGGGACAGAGGGAGACCCAGTACTTC. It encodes CASSPGQRETQYF.